Below, one TCR beta chain is given with its context. The data stem from a study of T cells in localized non-small cell lung cancer. Using immunoSEQ multiplex PCR, the repertoire was profiled, and TCRdb retains in-frame clones only, with some absent. The sample yields over 30,000 clones, about 90% seen once. The CDR3 runs to 14 residues. CDR1 is SGHRS, CDR2 YFSETQ, per germline. V shed 4 bases and J 11 bases; nucleotides not matched to a gene: 7. This clonotype was obtained from a man aged 40 to 69 with stage III lung adenocarcinoma. The specimen was peripheral blood mononuclear cells, collected before any cancer treatment. V and J are TRBV5-1 and TRBJ2-2; 11 bases match TRBD1. CDR3 sequence (DNA): TGCGCCAGCAGCATAGGACAGGGGGCTTTTGAGCTGTTTTTT. Its translation is CASSIGQGAFELFF.